This record looks at one TCR beta chain sequence and its context. The antigen it recognizes is unknown. No quality values exist for individual bases; no much larger clone is one base distant. The sample belongs to a study of cytomegalovirus exposure and HLA in healthy donors (dated by TCRdb to about 2017). Study-wide context: According to an earlier analysis of 550 to 700 of the donors, about 179 million T cells yielded 90 million to 130 million unique TCR beta sequences and less than 300 Gb of sequence data. An early release covering over 500 HLA-typed donors comprised 300 to 350 gigabases of sequencing data and roughly 86 million unique TCR sequences. Of the roughly 400 genotyped donors, approximately 83% fell in the genetic ancestry cluster associated with self-reported Caucasian donors. The study was designed to test whether signatures of past pathogen exposure could be identified by cataloging public T cell receptors. The study profiled the T cell repertoires of about 640 subjects by immunosequencing and related them to cytomegalovirus serostatus. Besides the first cohort of 666 subjects, a separate validation cohort made up of roughly 120 different subjects was used. The study combined high-throughput TCR immunosequencing, statistical association of individual TCRs with disease status, and machine learning to predict cytomegalovirus infection status. A later analysis re-analyzed previously published TCR beta repertoires from 666 donors and added high-resolution HLA genotyping to study TCR occurrence patterns. The later analysis used no new phenotypic data to find candidate immune exposures, relying instead on TCR beta sequences and their occurrence across donors. An earlier analysis of fewer than 700 of the donors applied high-throughput TCR beta sequencing to assess whether each TCR beta V gene segment acted as functional or pseudogenic. Donor age, sex, ethnicity and CMV serostatus were compiled alongside the repertoire data. Genome-wide SNP genotypes for about three fifths of the roughly 700 donors were used in a later genetic analysis, which treated that subset as a discovery cohort. Every discovery cohort repertoire had been produced on one sequencing platform. Class I and class II HLA loci were covered by the typing at four-digit resolution. The number of typed donors differed by locus: 629-630 for A, B, C, DRB1 and DQB1; 522 for DQA1; roughly 600 for DPA1; and about 450 for DPB1. Because of strong linkage in the cohort, five DR-DQ haplotypes were treated as single units for association and clustering. Among around 400 genotyped donors of the cohort, an average of roughly 230,000 unique TCR beta nucleotide sequences was sequenced per donor, of which roughly 17% were non-productive. What the study reported, not specific to this receptor: Some IMGT-functional V segments, including TRBV6-2 and TRBV6-3, could not be distinguished by the 87-base-pair reads and were therefore excluded. According to a later analysis, parvovirus B19, influenza, CMV and Epstein-Barr virus appeared linked to several top co-occurrence clusters. A later analysis found that TCR association rates varied across HLA loci, with DRB1 alleles showing the most associated TCRs and HLA-C alleles the fewest. Cytomegalovirus status was reported to be diagnosed by the classifier with high specificity and sensitivity in both the original and validation cohorts. A cluster of highly shared sequence variants was judged likely to represent a technical artifact of the sequencing pipeline. An earlier analysis of several hundred of the donors showed that most TCR beta V segments appeared in productive rearrangements either about 87% or about 30% of the time, which broadly matched IMGT annotations. Because counts were too low, roughly 17 rarely observed V segments, including chromosome 9 orphons, were left out of the earlier analysis of about 500 of the donors. In a later analysis, around 15,000 TCR beta sequences were associated with specific HLA alleles at a false discovery rate of 0.05. The study gave a list of roughly 150 TCR beta chains associated with cytomegalovirus. In a later analysis, most CMV-associated TCR beta chains were found to appear HLA-restricted, with HLA associations seemingly driven largely by CMV exposure. In vitro tests confirmed that three of the cytomegalovirus-associated TCR beta chains recognize cytomegalovirus antigens. Correlated functional status among segregating V segments might reflect linkage disequilibrium, but an unknown experimental factor could not be ruled out. In a later genetic analysis, a missense DCLRE1C variant was associated with V-gene and J-gene trimming of TCR beta chains, and the association was replicated in an independent cohort. The cohort was sequenced for TCR beta chains only, and without alpha or paired-chain data the features that could be detected were limited. It was suggested by the authors that the approach could potentially be generalized to other disease states and immunological phenotypes. In a later genetic analysis, fewer N-insertions in productive TCRs were reported among donors in an Asian-associated ancestry cluster than the approximately 670-donor mean. Immune exposure information for the cohort was limited to CMV serostatus. Presence/absence analyses assumed roughly uniform sequencing depth across donors, an assumption that may not hold. In a later analysis, HLA-associated TCR beta chains were found to be more clonally expanded and to have lower generation probabilities than equally common non-associated chains. While some public TCRs were present in many individuals, most TCR sequences turned up only very rarely across donors. Strong co-occurrence of HLA alleles, especially DR and DQ, made assigning TCR associations to individual alleles difficult. Because HLA typing was missing for some donors at each locus, association tests included only the typed subset. A further reported finding was that TCR beta sequences accurately predicted the HLA-A and HLA-B alleles for most subjects in the first cohort.

The library came from the immunoSEQ multiplex PCR assay. For the multiplex PCR, a mixture combining 60 forward primers for TCR Vbeta segments and 13 reverse primers for TCR Jbeta segments was used. The CDR3 region of rearranged TCR beta genes was amplified from genomic DNA with a multiplex PCR assay. The amplified TCR beta libraries were sequenced on the Illumina HiSeq System as 87-base-pair reads. Regarding the original processing steps: A later analysis counted some 80 million unique TCR beta chains across the approximately 700 repertoires, and some 11 million of these chains were shared by at least two donors. Raw reads were error-corrected and collapsed into unique sequences with a nearest-neighbor algorithm that merged closely related sequences to remove PCR and sequencing errors. V, D and J gene segments were assigned by aligning CDR3 sequences to IMGT reference sequences. Each retained sequence needed at least a six-nucleotide match to both a V gene segment and a J gene segment. A rearrangement was called productive if the CDR3 had no stop codons and remained in frame with V and J, and every other rearrangement was called non-productive. Following IMGT convention, CDR3 was defined as the stretch from the second conserved V-encoded cysteine to the conserved J-encoded phenylalanine. In an earlier analysis of more than 550 of the donors, sequences lacking an unambiguous match to a single V gene segment were excluded. An earlier analysis of several hundred of the donors called V segments functional above 56.7% productive rearrangements and segregating when the between-donor standard deviation exceeded 5%. A statistical classification framework was built for diagnosing cytomegalovirus status from the catalog of TCR beta chain sequences. A later analysis assigned V and J genes by comparing TCR nucleotide sequences with IMGT/GENE-DB human TR gene sequences. A later analysis assigned CDR3 sequences and most-parsimonious VDJ recombination scenarios with the TCRdist pipeline. In a later analysis, every TCR beta chain was defined by the combination of its CDR3 amino acid sequence and its V-gene family, and reads without a unique V-gene family were dropped. To address suspected cross-contamination and a sequencing artifact, a later analysis removed around 600 highly shared, low-generation-probability nucleotide sequences. A later analysis calculated a clonal expansion index for each public chain from normalized within-repertoire ranks of inferred template counts. A later analysis computed generation probabilities with a VDJ recombination model fitted to out-of-frame rearrangements, and checked the results against IGoR. Hypergeometric tests were used in a later analysis to score TCR-TCR, TCR-HLA and TCR-CMV co-occurrence, with a repertoire-size bias correction applied to the TCR pairs. A later analysis estimated false discovery rates by permuting HLA or CMV assignments 20 times. A later analysis grouped co-occurring TCRs with DBSCAN, adding TCRdist sequence similarity when clustering within HLA-allele-positive subsets. For co-occurrence clustering, repertoires with fewer than 30,000 or more than 120,000 public chains were excluded, along with roughly 5 repertoires with anomalous nucleotide sharing. Drawn from immuneACCESS, this table holds only the in-frame rearrangements with V and J called that TCRdb kept. Clones are partly lost; checked studies trace under half to an unresolved V gene and leave the rest unexplained. The V and J calls and clone size come from that table; D and trimming were worked out from the DNA. For this sample the table gives 150,000 to 200,000 clones, of which roughly 79% were detected only once. The top ten constitute roughly 5.2% of the sample.

Counted from cysteine to phenylalanine, this CDR3 has 13 amino acids. Only the CDR3 portion is preserved as DNA: 39 bases, with reading frame beginning at the first base. The cohort comprised some 700 healthy bone marrow donors. At the time of sampling, all cohort members were nominally healthy, though unrecorded immune exposures were likely present. The donor was CMV seropositive and belonged to the group of 250 to 300 seropositive cohort members. Each donor provided a peripheral blood sample, and peripheral blood mononuclear cells were used for TCR beta sequencing. The Qiagen DNeasy Blood Extraction Kit was used to extract genomic DNA from the blood cell samples.

The sequence was obtained from a woman younger than 35 in good health and CMV-seropositive. The rearrangement combines TRBV21-1 with TRBJ1-1. TRBV21-1 is tagged as a pseudogene. Sequencing was performed on PBMCs. The base sequence is TGTGCCAGCGACCCGCGTGTGGGAGCTGAAGCTTTCTTT. It encodes CASDPRVGAEAFF.